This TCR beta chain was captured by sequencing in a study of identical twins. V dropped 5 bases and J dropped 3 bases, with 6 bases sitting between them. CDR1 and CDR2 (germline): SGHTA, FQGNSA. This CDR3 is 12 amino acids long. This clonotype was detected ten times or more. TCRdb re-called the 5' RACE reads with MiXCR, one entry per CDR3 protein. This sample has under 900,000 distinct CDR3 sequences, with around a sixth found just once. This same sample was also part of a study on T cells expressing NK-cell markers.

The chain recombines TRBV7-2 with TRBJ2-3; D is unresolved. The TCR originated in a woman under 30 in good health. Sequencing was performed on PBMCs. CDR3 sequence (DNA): TGTGCCAGCAGCCTTCAAACAGATACGCAGTATTTT. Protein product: CASSLQTDTQYF.